This TCR beta chain was retrieved from a study of blood T cell repertoires in COVID-19. Study details: The United States, Italy and Spain provided the acute and convalescent COVID-19 samples.

The method was immunoSEQ multiplex PCR; TCRdb's version includes in-frame clones alone and lacks a portion of them. Among approximately 210,000 clones listed, approximately 90% were seen once. With 3 bases removed from V and 0 bases from J, the gap between germline ends came to 3 bases. The CDR3 consists of 13 residues. The sample comprised peripheral blood. This TCR came from a woman in her 40s with acute or convalescent COVID-19. V gene TRBV12-3 or TRBV12-4 combines with J gene TRBJ1-5, with D uncertain. CDR3 sequence reads: CASSLSSNQPQHF. CDR3 in DNA: TGTGCCAGCAGTTTGAGTAGCAATCAGCCCCAGCATTTT.